The rows below give T cell receptor beta chains drawn from one sample of a study of blood T cell repertoires in COVID-19. Measured with immunoSEQ multiplex PCR; TCRdb has only the in-frame clones, and not every one. The sample consists of roughly 80,000 clones, around 88% of them appearing once. The sample comprised peripheral blood. The source of these receptors is a woman of 80 years or more with acute or convalescent COVID-19. Both conserved end residues are part of each CDR3. The D gene is left open where the match is weak. Some rows mark clone size as missing; the rest say once, few, many or name a class of expanded clone.

V	D	J	size	DNA	CDR3
TRBV1	.	TRBJ2-7	.	TGCACCAGCAGCCCCCAGACTAGCGGGAGGCCGAACTTCTACGAGCAGTACTTC	CTSSPQTSGRPNFYEQYF
TRBV7-3	.	TRBJ2-2	.	TGTGCCAGCACCCCGGACTCCTCCGCCGGGGAGCTGTTTTTT	CASTPDSSAGELFF
TRBV11-1	.	TRBJ1-1	few	TGTGCCAGCTCCTGGGGGGGCGCTGGGAACACTGAAGCTTTCTTT	CASSWGGAGNTEAFF
TRBV2	.	TRBJ1-1	.	TGTGCCAGCAAAGACACATTGAACACTGAAGCTTTCTTT	CASKDTLNTEAFF
TRBV25-1	TRBD1	TRBJ1-2	once	TGTGCCAGCAGTGAGGGACAGGGCCCCCACTATGGCTACACCTTC	CASSEGQGPHYGYTF
TRBV30	TRBD1	TRBJ1-1	once	TGTGCCTGGCACAGGGGGGTGAACACTGAAGCTTTCTTT	CAWHRGVNTEAFF
TRBV9	TRBD2	TRBJ2-3	.	TGTGCCAGCAGTAGACTAGCGGGGGGGCCTGTGGACACAGATACGCAGTATTTT	CASSRLAGGPVDTDTQYF
TRBV24-1	TRBD2	TRBJ2-3	.	TGTGCCACCAGTGCTAGCGGGAGTCGCACAGATACGCAGTATTTT	CATSASGSRTDTQYF
TRBV7-3	.	TRBJ2-7	.	TGTGCCAGCAGCCCCAATGGGACACCTGGGCAGTACTTC	CASSPNGTPGQYF
TRBV10-3	.	TRBJ1-5	.	TGTGCCATCAGGGAGGGGCAAAATCAGCCCCAGCATTTT	CAIREGQNQPQHF
TRBV15	TRBD2	TRBJ2-3	.	TGTGCCACCAGCAGAGATCTAGCGGGGGGGCCAGATACGCAGTATTTT	CATSRDLAGGPDTQYF
TRBV19	.	TRBJ1-1	.	TGTGCCAGTAGTTTTTTACAGGGTGGAGACACTGAAGCTTTCTTT	CASSFLQGGDTEAFF
TRBV5-1	.	TRBJ1-1	.	TGCGCCAGCAGCCTGGAGGTGGCGCGGACTGAAGCTTTCTTT	CASSLEVARTEAFF
TRBV6-1	.	TRBJ1-2	.	TGTGCCAGCAGTGAAGCCCTAGAGATGGGCTACACCTTC	CASSEALEMGYTF
TRBV6-5	.	TRBJ1-6	few	TGTGCCAGCAGTTTTTCGGCGGGCCAGTCAAATTCACCCCTCCACTTT	CASSFSAGQSNSPLHF
TRBV9	.	TRBJ1-2	.	TGTGCCAGCAGCCCACAGGATTCTAACTATGGCTACACCTTC	CASSPQDSNYGYTF
TRBV5-1	TRBD1	TRBJ2-7	.	TGCGCCAGCAGCCTGACCTTCCCGGGACAGGGGTACCACGAGCAGTACTTC	CASSLTFPGQGYHEQYF
TRBV6-5	TRBD1	TRBJ1-1	.	TGTGCCAGCAGTACCCGACAGGGGGGATTCGAAACTTTCTTT	CASSTRQGGFETFF
TRBV6-5	.	TRBJ1-2	.	TGTGCCAGCACCCAGGGGAGCCTTGCTTACTATGGCTACACCTTC	CASTQGSLAYYGYTF
TRBV19	TRBD1	TRBJ1-2	.	TGTGCCAGTAGTTTTCAACAGGGGGCGGATGGCTACACCTTC	CASSFQQGADGYTF
TRBV5-1	TRBD1	TRBJ2-2	.	TGCGCCAGCAGCCACGGGGACAGGGACACCGGGGAGCTGTTTTTT	CASSHGDRDTGELFF
TRBV5-1	.	TRBJ2-1	.	TGCGCCAGCAGCATACTCGACAGTGGTGAGCAGTTCTTC	CASSILDSGEQFF
TRBV4-2	TRBD2	TRBJ2-1	many	TGTGCCAGCAGCCAAGATCACAGCGGGGGGCCCCGTGAGCAGTTCTTC	CASSQDHSGGPREQFF
TRBV12-5	TRBD2	TRBJ2-3	.	TGTGCTAGTGGTCTAGCGGGAGTCACAGATACGCAGTATTTT	CASGLAGVTDTQYF
TRBV5-1	TRBD2	TRBJ2-7	few	TGCGCCAGCAGCTTGGTAGCGGGAGGGACCTACGAGCAGTACTTC	CASSLVAGGTYEQYF
TRBV11-2	.	TRBJ2-5	.	TGTGCCAGCAGCCCACCCCCCAAAGCCGAGACCCAGTACTTC	CASSPPPKAETQYF
TRBV5-5	.	TRBJ1-2	.	TGTGCCAGCAGCGACCCGGGATACGGCATTAGTAACTATGGCTACACCTTC	CASSDPGYGISNYGYTF
TRBV27	TRBD2	TRBJ2-5	.	TGTGCCAGCAGTCCCTGGACTAGCGGGGAGGTAGAGACCCAGTACTTC	CASSPWTSGEVETQYF
TRBV19	TRBD1	TRBJ1-2	.	TGTGCCAGTAGTACCCTCCGGGACAGGCTTCGGGGCTACACCTTC	CASSTLRDRLRGYTF
TRBV5-1	TRBD1	TRBJ2-7	.	TGCGCCAGCAGCTTGACAGGGGCGGGCGAGCAGTACTTC	CASSLTGAGEQYF
TRBV19	.	TRBJ2-3	.	TGTGCCAGTAGTATCCGATGGGGCATAGATACGCAGTATTTT	CASSIRWGIDTQYF
TRBV25-1	.	TRBJ1-2	.	TGTGCCAGCAGTGATCGACAGAACTATGGCTACACCTTC	CASSDRQNYGYTF
TRBV5-4	.	TRBJ2-5	.	TGTGCCGTCCAAGACAGAGGCGGAGAGACCCAGTACTTC	CAVQDRGGETQYF
TRBV3-1/TRBV3-2	TRBD2	TRBJ2-4	.	TGTGCCAGTGGGACTAGCGGGGCCAAAAACATTCAGTACTTC	CASGTSGAKNIQYF
TRBV6-5	TRBD1	TRBJ2-2	.	TGTGCCAGCCGGACAGGGACGAACACCGGGGAGCTGTTTTTT	CASRTGTNTGELFF
TRBV7-2	.	TRBJ2-7	few	TGTGCCAGCAGCTTAAGCGAGGGAGACGAGCAGTACTTC	CASSLSEGDEQYF
TRBV9	.	TRBJ2-7	.	TGTGCCAGCAGCGTAGGCCCTTCCCAGTACTCCTACGAGCAGTACTTC	CASSVGPSQYSYEQYF
TRBV18	.	TRBJ1-3	.	TGTGCCAGCTCTCCCGACAGGAGCTCTGGAAACACCATATATTTT	CASSPDRSSGNTIYF
TRBV5-6	.	TRBJ1-3	.	TGTGCCAGCACCTCGGATGGGGGGGCGGGAAACACCATATATTTT	CASTSDGGAGNTIYF
TRBV13	TRBD2	TRBJ2-5	few	TGTGCCAGCAGCTCGGGACTAGCGGCACAAGAGACCCAGTACTTC	CASSSGLAAQETQYF
TRBV5-1	.	TRBJ1-1	few	TGCGCCAGCAGAATGGCAGGGACTGCGTTTGAGGCTGAAGCTTTCTTT	CASRMAGTAFEAEAFF
TRBV9	.	TRBJ2-3	.	TGTGCCAGCAAAGCGGGCGGCACAGATACGCAGTATTTT	CASKAGGTDTQYF
TRBV18	.	TRBJ1-1	once	TGTGCCAGCTCTCCCTTCGGGGACACGAACACTGAAGCTTTCTTT	CASSPFGDTNTEAFF
TRBV13	TRBD2	TRBJ2-1	.	TGTGCCAGCAGCCCCCTGGGACTAGCGGGGTACAATGAGCAGTTCTTC	CASSPLGLAGYNEQFF
TRBV15	TRBD1	TRBJ2-1	.	TGTGCCACCAGCGGGTCCAGGGACAGGGGCTACAATGAGCAGTTCTTC	CATSGSRDRGYNEQFF
TRBV5-1	TRBD1	TRBJ1-2	.	TGCGCCAGCAGCCCAACTGGACAGGGGGCGGGTGGCTACACCTTC	CASSPTGQGAGGYTF
TRBV18	.	TRBJ2-3	.	TGTGCCAGCTCACCAAGCCAGACACGAAGCACAGATACGCAGTATTTT	CASSPSQTRSTDTQYF
TRBV6-6	TRBD2	TRBJ2-3	.	TGTGCCAGCAGCCTTAGCGGGGATAGCACAGATACGCAGTATTTT	CASSLSGDSTDTQYF
TRBV7-2	.	TRBJ2-2	.	TGTGCCAGCAGCTTATTGACAGGACAAACCGGGGAGCTGTTTTTT	CASSLLTGQTGELFF
TRBV10-3	.	TRBJ2-3	.	TGTGCCATCAGTGACGGCACAGATACGCAGTATTTT	CAISDGTDTQYF
TRBV5-1	.	TRBJ1-4	.	TGCGCCAGCAGCGTCTCAGGGGCAACTAATGAAAAACTGTTTTTT	CASSVSGATNEKLFF
TRBV10-3	TRBD1	TRBJ1-5	.	TGTGCCATCAGTGAAAGGGACAGGGATCAGCCCCAGCATTTT	CAISERDRDQPQHF
TRBV29-1	TRBD1	TRBJ2-7	.	TGCAGCGCCCAGGACAGGGGGCTATTCGAGCAGTACTTC	CSAQDRGLFEQYF
TRBV9	TRBD2	TRBJ2-3	.	TGTGCCAGCAGCGTAGAACTAGCGGGGGGAAGAGATACGCAGTATTTT	CASSVELAGGRDTQYF
TRBV6-1	.	TRBJ1-2	.	TGTGCCAGCAGTGCAAATTATGGACAGACCTCGGTCGGCTACACCTTC	CASSANYGQTSVGYTF
TRBV7-9	.	TRBJ1-4	.	TGTGCCAGCAGCGCCGGGACACATAATGAAAAACTGTTTTTT	CASSAGTHNEKLFF
TRBV4-3	.	TRBJ1-6	.	TGCGCCAGCAGCCAAGACAGCTCCTATAATTCACCCCTCCACTTT	CASSQDSSYNSPLHF
TRBV30	.	TRBJ1-1	once	TGTGCCTGGAGTCTCGTCATGGGGCCACCCGTCCCTGAAGCTTTCTTT	CAWSLVMGPPVPEAFF
TRBV5-1	TRBD1	TRBJ2-2	once	TGCGCCAGCAGCTTGGCCCCGGGACAGGGGGAGTACACCGGGGAGCTGTTTTTT	CASSLAPGQGEYTGELFF